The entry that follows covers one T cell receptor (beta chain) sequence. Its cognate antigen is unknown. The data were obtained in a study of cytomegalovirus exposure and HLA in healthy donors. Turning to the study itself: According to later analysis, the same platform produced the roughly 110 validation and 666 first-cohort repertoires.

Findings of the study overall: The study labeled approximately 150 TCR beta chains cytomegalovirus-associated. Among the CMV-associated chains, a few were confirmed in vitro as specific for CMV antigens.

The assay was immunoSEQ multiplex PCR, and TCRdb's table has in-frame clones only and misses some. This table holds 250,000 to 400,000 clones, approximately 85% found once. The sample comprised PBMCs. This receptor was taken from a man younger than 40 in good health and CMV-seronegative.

The CDR3 protein is CAISESGGSGYTF. As DNA, the CDR3 is TGTGCCATCAGTGAGTCTGGGGGCAGTGGCTACACCTTC. V usage is TRBV10-3 and J usage is TRBJ1-2; D possibly corresponds to TRBD1 (6 bases). Trimming removed 0 bases at V and 7 bases at J, with 9 bases between. CDR3 length equals 13 residues. CDR1 ENHRY and CDR2 SYGVKD come from the germline V gene.